This T cell receptor (beta chain) was documented in a study of CD8+CD57+ T cells in acquired aplastic anemia. Study overall: Yields of DNA that came from sorted CD4+ and CD8+ cells averaged approximately 3.5 ug.

Study results and limitations: Between the patient and control groups, CD8+ Simpson's diversity did not differ significantly.

Genomic DNA, serving as template, underwent TCR beta VDJ and CDR3 profiling. MiXCR, run by TCRdb on the reads, gives a single entry per CDR3 protein. This sample has about 43,000 distinct CDR3 sequences, with 60% to 80% found just once. For sequencing, patients were chosen who had shown expansion of CD8+CD57+ cells by flow cytometry. As to this clonotype: Its antigen remains unknown.

There are 14 residues in the CDR3. Deletions cut 4 bases from V and 9 bases from J, with 13 bases between. Germline CDR1 SGHVS, CDR2 FQNEAQ. Sequencing used sorted CD4+, CD8+, or CD8+CD57+ T cells (not recorded which) from PBMCs. V gene TRBV7-8 combines with J gene TRBJ1-6, with a weak D call TRBD1 (6 bases). This TCR was sampled from a human donor with aplastic anemia. CDR3 residues: CASSYTLQGSPLHF. CDR3 nucleotides: TGTGCCAGCAGCTACACTTTACAGGGTTCACCCCTCCACTTT.